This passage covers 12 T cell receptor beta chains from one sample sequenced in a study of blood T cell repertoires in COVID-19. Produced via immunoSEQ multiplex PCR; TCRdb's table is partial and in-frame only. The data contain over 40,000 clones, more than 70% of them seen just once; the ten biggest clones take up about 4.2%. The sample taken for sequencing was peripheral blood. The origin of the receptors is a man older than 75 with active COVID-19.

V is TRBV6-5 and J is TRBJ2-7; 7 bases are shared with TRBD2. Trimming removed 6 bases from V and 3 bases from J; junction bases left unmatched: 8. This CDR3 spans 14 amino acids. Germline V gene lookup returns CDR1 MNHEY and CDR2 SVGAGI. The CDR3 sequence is CASRLTSRHYEQYF. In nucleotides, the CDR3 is TGTGCCAGCAGGCTGACTAGCCGACACTACGAGCAGTACTTC.

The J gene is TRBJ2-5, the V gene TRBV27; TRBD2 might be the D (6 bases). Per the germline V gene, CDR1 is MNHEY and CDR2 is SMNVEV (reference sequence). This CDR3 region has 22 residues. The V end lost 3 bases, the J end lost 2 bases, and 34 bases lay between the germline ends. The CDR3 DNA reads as TGTGCCAGCAGTTTTAGATTCCCCCAGGGAAGGCTCCCCGTGGCGGGACAAGAGACCCAGTACTTC. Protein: CASSFRFPQGRLPVAGQETQYF.

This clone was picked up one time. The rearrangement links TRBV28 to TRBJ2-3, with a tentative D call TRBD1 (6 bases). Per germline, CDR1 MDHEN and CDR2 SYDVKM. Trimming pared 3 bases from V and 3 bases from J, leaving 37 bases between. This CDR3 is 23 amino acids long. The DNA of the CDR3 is TGTGCCAGCAGTTTGGCCCCTCACACGACGGATATCCTTGGTAACAGGGCAACAGATACGCAGTATTTT. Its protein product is CASSLAPHTTDILGNRATDTQYF.

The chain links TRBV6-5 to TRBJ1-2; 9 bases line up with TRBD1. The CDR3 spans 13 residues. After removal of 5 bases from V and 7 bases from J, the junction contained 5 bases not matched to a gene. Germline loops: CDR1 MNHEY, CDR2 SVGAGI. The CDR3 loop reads CASSRDRVGGYTF. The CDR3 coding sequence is TGTGCCAGCAGTCGGGACAGGGTTGGTGGCTACACCTTC.

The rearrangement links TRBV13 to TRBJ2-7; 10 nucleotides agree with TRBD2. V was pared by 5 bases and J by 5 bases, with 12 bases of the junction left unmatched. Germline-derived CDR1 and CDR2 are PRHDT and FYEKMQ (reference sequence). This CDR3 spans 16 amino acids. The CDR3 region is CASSPHRGLAIHEQYF. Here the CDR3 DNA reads TGTGCCAGCAGCCCCCATAGGGGACTAGCGATCCACGAGCAGTACTTC.

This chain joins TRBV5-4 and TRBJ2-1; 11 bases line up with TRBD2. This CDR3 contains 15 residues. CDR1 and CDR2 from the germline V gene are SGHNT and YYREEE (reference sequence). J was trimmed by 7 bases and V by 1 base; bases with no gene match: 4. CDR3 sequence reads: CASSLTSGSVNEQFF. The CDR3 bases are TGTGCCAGCAGCTTGACTAGCGGGAGTGTGAATGAGCAGTTCTTC.

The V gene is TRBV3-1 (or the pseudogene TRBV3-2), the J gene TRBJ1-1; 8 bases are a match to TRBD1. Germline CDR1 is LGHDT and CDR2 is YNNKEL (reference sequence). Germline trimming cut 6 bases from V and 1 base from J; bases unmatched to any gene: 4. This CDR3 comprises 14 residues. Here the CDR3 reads CASSTGGSNTEAFF. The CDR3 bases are TGTGCCAGCAGTACAGGGGGATCGAACACTGAAGCTTTCTTT.

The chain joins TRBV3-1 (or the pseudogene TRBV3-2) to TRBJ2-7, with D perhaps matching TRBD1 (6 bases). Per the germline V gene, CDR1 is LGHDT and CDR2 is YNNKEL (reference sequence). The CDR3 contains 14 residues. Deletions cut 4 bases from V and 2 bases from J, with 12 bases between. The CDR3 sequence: CASSPGARAYEQYF. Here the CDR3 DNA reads TGTGCCAGCAGCCCAGGGGCCAGGGCCTACGAGCAGTACTTC.

The CDR3 bases are TGTGCCAGCAGCTTGGTCGGGGGGAATGAGCAGTTCTTC. It codes for CASSLVGGNEQFF. V is TRBV5-4 and J is TRBJ2-1; 7 bases agree with TRBD2. Germline V gene lookup returns CDR1 SGHNT and CDR2 YYREEE (reference sequence). The CDR3 is 13 amino acids. V dropped 0 bases and J dropped 7; count of bases not matched to a gene: 1.

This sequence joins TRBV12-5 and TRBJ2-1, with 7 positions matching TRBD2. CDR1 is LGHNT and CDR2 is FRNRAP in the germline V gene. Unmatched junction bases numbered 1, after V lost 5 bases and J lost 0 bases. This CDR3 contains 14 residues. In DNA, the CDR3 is TGTGCTAGTGGTCCTAGCGGCTCCTACAATGAGCAGTTCTTC. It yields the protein CASGPSGSYNEQFF.

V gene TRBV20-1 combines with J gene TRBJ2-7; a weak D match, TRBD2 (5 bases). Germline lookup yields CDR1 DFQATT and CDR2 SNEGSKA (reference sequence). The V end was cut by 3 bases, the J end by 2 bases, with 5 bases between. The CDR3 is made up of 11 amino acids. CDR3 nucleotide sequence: TGCAGTGCTAGCGGGACCTACGAGCAGTACTTC. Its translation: CSASGTYEQYF.

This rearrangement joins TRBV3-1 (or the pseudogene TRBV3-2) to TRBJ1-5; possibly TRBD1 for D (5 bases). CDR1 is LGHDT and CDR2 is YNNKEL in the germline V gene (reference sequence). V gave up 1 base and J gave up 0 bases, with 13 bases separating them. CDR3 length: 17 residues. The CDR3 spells CASSQVAGDYSNQPQHF. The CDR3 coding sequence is TGTGCCAGCAGCCAAGTGGCGGGGGACTATAGCAATCAGCCCCAGCATTTT.